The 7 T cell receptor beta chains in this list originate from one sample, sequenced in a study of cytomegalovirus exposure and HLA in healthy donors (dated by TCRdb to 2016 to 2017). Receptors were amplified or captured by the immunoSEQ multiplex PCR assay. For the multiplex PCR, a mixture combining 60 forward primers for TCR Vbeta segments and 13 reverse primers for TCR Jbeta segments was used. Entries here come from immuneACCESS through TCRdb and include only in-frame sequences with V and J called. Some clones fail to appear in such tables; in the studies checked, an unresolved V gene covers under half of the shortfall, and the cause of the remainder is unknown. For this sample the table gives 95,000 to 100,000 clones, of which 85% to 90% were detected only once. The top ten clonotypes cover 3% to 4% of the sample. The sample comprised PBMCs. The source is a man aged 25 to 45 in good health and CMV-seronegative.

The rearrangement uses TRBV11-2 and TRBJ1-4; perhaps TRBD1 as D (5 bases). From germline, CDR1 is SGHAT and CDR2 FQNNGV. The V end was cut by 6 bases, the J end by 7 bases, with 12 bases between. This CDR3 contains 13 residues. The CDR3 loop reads CASSQGVGEKLFF. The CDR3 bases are TGTGCCAGCAGTCAAGGGGTGGGTGAAAAACTGTTTTTT.

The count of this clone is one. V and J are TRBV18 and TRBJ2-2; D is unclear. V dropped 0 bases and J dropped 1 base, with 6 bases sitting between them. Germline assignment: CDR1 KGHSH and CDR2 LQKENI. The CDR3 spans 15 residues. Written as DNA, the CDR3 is TGTGCCAGCTCACCACCGTCAGGGAACACCGGGGAGCTGTTTTTT. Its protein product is CASSPPSGNTGELFF.

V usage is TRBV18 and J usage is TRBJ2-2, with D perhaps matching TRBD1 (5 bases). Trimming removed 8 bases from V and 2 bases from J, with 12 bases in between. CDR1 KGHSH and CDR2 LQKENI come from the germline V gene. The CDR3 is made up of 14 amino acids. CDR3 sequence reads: CASTEGANTGELFF. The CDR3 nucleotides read TGTGCCAGCACGGAAGGGGCAAACACCGGGGAGCTGTTTTTT.

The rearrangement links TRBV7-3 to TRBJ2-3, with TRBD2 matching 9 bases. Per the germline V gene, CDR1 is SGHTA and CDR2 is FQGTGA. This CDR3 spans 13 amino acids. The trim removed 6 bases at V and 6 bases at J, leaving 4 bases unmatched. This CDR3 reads CASSPSGGDTQYF. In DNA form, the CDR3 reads TGTGCCAGCAGTCCCAGCGGGGGGGATACGCAGTATTTT.

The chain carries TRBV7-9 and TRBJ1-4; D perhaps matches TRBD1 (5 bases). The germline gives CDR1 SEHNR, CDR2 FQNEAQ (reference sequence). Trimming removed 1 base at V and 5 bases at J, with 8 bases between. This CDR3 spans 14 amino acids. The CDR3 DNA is TGTGCCAGCAGCTTAGTAGGGGAAAATGAAAAACTGTTTTTT. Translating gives CASSLVGENEKLFF. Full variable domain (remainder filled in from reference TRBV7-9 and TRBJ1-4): DTGVSQNPRHKITKRGQNVTFRCDPISEHNRLYWYRQTLGQGPEFLTYFQNEAQLEKSRLLSDRFSAERPKGSFSTLEIQRTEQGDSAMYLCASSLVGENEKLFFGSGTQLSVL.

CDR3 nucleotides: TGTGCCTGGAGTCCTTCGACAGGGATTTATGGCTACACCTTC. It is translated as CAWSPSTGIYGYTF. The genes are TRBV30 and TRBJ1-2; TRBD1 matches 7 bases. This CDR3 contains 14 residues. V shed 2 bases and J 5 bases; nucleotides not matched to a gene: 8. Per germline, CDR1 GTSNPN and CDR2 SVGIG (reference sequence). Looking up the rest from reference TRBV30 and TRBJ1-2 gives the full variable domain: SQTIHQWPATLVQPVGSPLSLECTVEGTSNPNLYWYRQAAGRGLQLLFYSVGIGQISSEVPQNLSASRPQDRQFILSSKKLLLSDSGFYLCAWSPSTGIYGYTFGSGTRLTVV.

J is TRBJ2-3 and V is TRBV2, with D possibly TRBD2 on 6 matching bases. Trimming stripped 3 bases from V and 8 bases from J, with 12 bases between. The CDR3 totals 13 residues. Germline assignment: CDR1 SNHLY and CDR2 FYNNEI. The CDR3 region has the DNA TGTGCCAGCAGTGAGCGGGGCCGGGTTACGCAGTATTTT. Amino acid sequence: CASSERGRVTQYF. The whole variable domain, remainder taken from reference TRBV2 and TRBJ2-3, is EPEVTQTPSHQVTQMGQEVILRCVPISNHLYFYWYRQILGQKVEFLVSFYNNEISEKSEIFDDQFSVERPDGSNFTLKIRSTKLEDSAMYFCASSERGRVTQYFGPGTRLTVL.